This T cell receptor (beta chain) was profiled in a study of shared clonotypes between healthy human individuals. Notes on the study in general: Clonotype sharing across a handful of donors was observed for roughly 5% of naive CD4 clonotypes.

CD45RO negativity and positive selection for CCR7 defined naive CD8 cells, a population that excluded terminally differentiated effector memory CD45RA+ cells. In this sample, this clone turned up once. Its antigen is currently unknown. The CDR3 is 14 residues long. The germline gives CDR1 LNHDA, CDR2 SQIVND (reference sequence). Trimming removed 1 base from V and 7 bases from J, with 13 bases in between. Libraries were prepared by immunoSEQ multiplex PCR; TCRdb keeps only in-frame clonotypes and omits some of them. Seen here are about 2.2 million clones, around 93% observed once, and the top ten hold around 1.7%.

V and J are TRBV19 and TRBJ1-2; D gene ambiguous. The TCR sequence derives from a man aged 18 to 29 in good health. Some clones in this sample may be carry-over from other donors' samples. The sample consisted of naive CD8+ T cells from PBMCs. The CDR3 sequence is CASSIGQLTFGYTF. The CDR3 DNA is TGTGCCAGTAGTATAGGCCAGCTTACGTTTGGCTACACCTTC.